The subject of this entry is one T cell receptor (beta chain). Its antigen is not identified. The data originate from a study of cytomegalovirus exposure and HLA in healthy donors. Sequencing was performed with immunoSEQ multiplex PCR; in TCRdb, only in-frame clones are kept and a portion is missing. The data contain 280,000 or so clones, 70% to 90% of them seen just once; the ten biggest clones take up about 0.99%. Notes on the study in general: Altogether, 150 or so TCR beta chains were recorded as cytomegalovirus-associated.

The CDR3 runs 19 residues. Germline V gives CDR1 SGDLS, CDR2 YYNGEE. V trimming: 0 bases; J trimming: 6 bases; junction bases outside the gene matches: 17. The V call is TRBV9, the J call TRBJ2-3; 9 bases match TRBD2. The sequenced sample was PBMCs. The receptor's source is a woman in her late teens or twenties in good health and CMV-seronegative. The CDR3 sequence is CASSVDPTRLAARSDTQYF. Written as DNA, the CDR3 is TGTGCCAGCAGCGTAGACCCCACCCGACTAGCGGCGAGGTCGGATACGCAGTATTTT.